The 16 T cell receptor beta chains listed next were all sequenced from one sample in a study of blood T cell repertoires in COVID-19. Sequencing used immunoSEQ multiplex PCR; TCRdb keeps in-frame clones, though not all of them. The data show roughly 270,000 clones, approximately 85% seen once. The sequenced material came from peripheral blood. All receptors derive from a man aged 18 to 35 with active or convalescent COVID-19.

The chain carries TRBV19 and TRBJ1-1, with 8 bases identical to TRBD1. The CDR3 is made up of 15 amino acids. In germline, CDR1 is LNHDA, CDR2 SQIVND (reference sequence). V lost 3 bases and J lost 0; bases outside the gene matches: 3. CDR3 sequence (DNA): TGTGCCAGTAGTATCAGGGGGCGGGTGAACACTGAAGCTTTCTTT. It codes for CASSIRGRVNTEAFF.

J is TRBJ2-3 and V is TRBV28, with D unclear. Germline CDR1 and CDR2: MDHEN and SYDVKM. The CDR3 is 15 residues long. With 2 bases removed from V and 1 base from J, the gap between germline ends came to 10 bases. In DNA form, the CDR3 reads TGTGCCAGCAGTTTAGGGCAGTTGGGCACAGATACGCAGTATTTT. It translates to CASSLGQLGTDTQYF.

The chain joins TRBV15 to TRBJ2-3; maybe TRBD2 (5 bases). Trimming took off 0 bases at V and 1 base at J, with 14 bases between the two ends. CDR1 is LNHNV and CDR2 is YYDKDF in the germline V gene (reference sequence). CDR3 length: 17 amino acids. The DNA of the CDR3 is TGTGCCACCAGCAGAGATCCCCTAGCAGCCCGCACAGATACGCAGTATTTT. This codes for CATSRDPLAARTDTQYF.

The chain combines TRBV7-2 with TRBJ1-4; 10 bases agree with TRBD1. This CDR3 region has 19 residues. CDR1 and CDR2 from the germline V gene are SGHTA and FQGNSA. V shed 1 base, J shed 1 base, and the junction held 9 bases outside the gene matches. In DNA form, the CDR3 reads TGTGCCAGCAGCTTAGTCTTCTGGGACAGGGGTGGAACTAATGAAAAACTGTTTTTT. This translates into CASSLVFWDRGGTNEKLFF. The variable domain in full, completed from reference TRBV7-2 and TRBJ1-4, reads GAGVSQSPSNKVTEKGKDVELRCDPISGHTALYWYRQSLGQGLEFLIYFQGNSAPDKSGLPSDRFSAERTGGSVSTLTIQRTQQEDSAVYLCASSLVFWDRGGTNEKLFFGSGTQLSVL.

This clone occurred a few times. The chain carries TRBV12-3 or TRBV12-4 and TRBJ1-6; tentatively, D is TRBD1 (6 bases). This CDR3 is built from 13 residues. V lost 8 bases and J 10 bases, leaving 15 bases between the germline ends. The CDR3 spells CASALGGQSPLHF. The CDR3 coding sequence is TGTGCCAGCGCGCTCGGGGGGCAGTCACCCCTCCACTTT.

The rearrangement uses TRBV2 and TRBJ2-1; no firm D call. The CDR3 is 12 amino acids. Looked up from germline, CDR1 is SNHLY and CDR2 is FYNNEI. Trimming left V 6 bases short and J 10 bases short, with 13 bases between. CDR3: CASRFEIHEQFF. For the CDR3, the DNA is TGTGCCAGCAGGTTTGAGATCCACGAGCAGTTCTTC.

The chain joins TRBV19 to TRBJ1-2; the match to TRBD1 covers 7 bases. The CDR3 has 15 amino acids. CDR1 and CDR2 from the germline V gene are LNHDA and SQIVND (reference sequence). V was pared by 0 bases and J by 0 bases, with 1 base of the junction left unmatched. Here the CDR3 reads CASSIEGTANYGYTF. In DNA form, the CDR3 reads TGTGCCAGTAGTATAGAGGGGACAGCTAACTATGGCTACACCTTC.

The chain employs TRBV6-5 and TRBJ2-5; no definite D call. Germline lookup yields CDR1 MNHEY and CDR2 SVGAGI. Trimming shortened V by 7 bases and J by 4 bases, and 16 bases separated the two germline ends. The CDR3 covers 14 residues. This chain's CDR3 is CASTYSRGIETQYF. DNA for the CDR3: TGTGCCAGCACCTACTCGAGAGGTATAGAGACCCAGTACTTC.

The J gene is TRBJ1-2, the V gene TRBV27; D remains unclear. CDR1 and CDR2 (germline): MNHEY, SMNVEV (reference sequence). V was shortened by 1 base and J by 4 bases, with 22 bases between the two germline ends. The CDR3 spans 18 residues. CDR3 loop: CASSLFPNPGVGSYGYTF. The CDR3 nucleotides read TGTGCCAGCAGTTTATTCCCGAATCCCGGGGTTGGCAGCTATGGCTACACCTTC.

The chain carries TRBV5-1 and TRBJ2-7; TRBD1 matches at 7 bases. The CDR3 has 14 residues. V dropped 0 bases and J dropped 3; count of bases not matched to a gene: 3. CDR1 is SGHRS and CDR2 is YFSETQ in the germline V gene. For the CDR3, the DNA is TGCGCCAGCAGCTTGGGGGACAGTCTCTACGAGCAGTACTTC. Translation gives CASSLGDSLYEQYF. Full variable domain (rest looked up from reference TRBV5-1 and TRBJ2-7): KAGVTQTPRYLIKTRGQQVTLSCSPISGHRSVSWYQQTPGQGLQFLFEYFSETQRNKGNFPGRFSGRQFSNSRSEMNVSTLELGDSALYLCASSLGDSLYEQYFGPGTRLTVT.

A few counts support this clone. V and J are TRBV19 and TRBJ1-3; D might be TRBD1 (6 bases). The germline gives CDR1 LNHDA, CDR2 SQIVND (reference sequence). The ends were cut back, 3 bases at V and 2 bases at J, with 11 bases in the middle. This CDR3 is 15 amino acids long. The CDR3: CASSMPQGAGNTIYF. The CDR3, as DNA: TGTGCCAGTAGTATGCCACAGGGTGCTGGAAACACCATATATTTT.

This chain links TRBV7-8 with TRBJ2-1, with D possibly TRBD2 on 6 matching bases. CDR1 is SGHVS and CDR2 is FQNEAQ in the germline V gene. V gave up 2 bases and J gave up 3 bases, with 11 bases separating them. The CDR3 consists of 15 residues. The CDR3, as DNA: TGTGCCAGCAGCTTAAGTGGGACTGGCTACAATGAGCAGTTCTTC. It encodes CASSLSGTGYNEQFF.

This clone was recorded only once. This chain uses TRBV4-3 with TRBJ2-7; TRBD2 aligns across 14 bases. V was pared by 1 base and J by 1 base, with 6 bases of the junction left unmatched. The V gene's germline CDR1 is LGHNA and CDR2 YSLEER. This CDR3 has 18 amino acids. The CDR3 spells CASSQGTGLAGESYEQYF. In DNA, the CDR3 is TGCGCCAGCAGCCAAGGCACGGGACTAGCGGGGGAATCCTACGAGCAGTACTTC.

This clone was picked up one time. This chain uses TRBV4-1 with TRBJ1-5; D is unresolved. This CDR3 has 16 amino acids. Between the trimmed V and J ends, which lost 0 bases and 3 bases, there was a span of 12 bases. Germline CDR1 reads MGHRA; CDR2 reads YSYEKL. The CDR3: CASSQDRPTINQPQHF. DNA for the CDR3: TGCGCCAGCAGCCAAGATAGACCGACAATCAATCAGCCCCAGCATTTT.

The rearrangement links TRBV3-1 (or the pseudogene TRBV3-2) to TRBJ1-2; tentative D call: TRBD1 (6 bases). The germline V gene has CDR1 LGHDT and CDR2 YNNKEL (reference sequence). V was trimmed by 3 bases and J by 4 bases, leaving 12 bases between them. The CDR3 contains 14 residues. CDR3 nucleotide sequence: TGTGCCAGCAGCCATTCGACAGGTGTCTATGGCTACACCTTC. It yields the protein CASSHSTGVYGYTF.

Concerning this clone itself: At one end the junction does not follow the germline gene, possibly because of a read error. This chain connects TRBV11-2 to TRBJ1-1, with 9 bases identical to TRBD1. The germline V gene has CDR1 SGHAT and CDR2 FQNNGV. CDR3 length: 14 amino acids. The chain's CDR3 is CASSLVRDRAEAFF. DNA of the CDR3: TGTGCCAGTAGCTTAGTCAGGGACAGGGCTGAAGCTTTCTTT.